This TCR beta chain appears in the sequencing data of a study of blood T cell repertoires in COVID-19. Study summary: Sites in the United States, Italy and Spain provided acute and convalescent COVID-19 samples.

Study processing details: Quantification of nucleated cells was approximated via reference gene primer amplification. Using immunoSEQ multiplex PCR, the repertoire was profiled, and TCRdb retains in-frame clones only, with some absent. V and J calls and clone size are copied from that table; D and trimming were computed from the DNA. The sample has under 250,000 clones, roughly four fifths seen once. The V gene lost 11 bases and the J gene lost 2 bases, with 19 bases spanning the gap. The germline gives CDR1 SEHNR, CDR2 FQNEAQ (reference sequence). This CDR3 has 14 residues. The J gene is TRBJ2-7, the V gene TRBV7-9; D may be TRBD2 (6 bases). The receptor was derived from a woman between 18 and 30 years old with acute or convalescent COVID-19. Sequencing was done on a sample of peripheral blood. The CDR3 DNA reads TGTGCCGCCGGGGGAGCTACGCTGCCCTACGAGCAGTACTTC. Translating it yields CAAGGATLPYEQYF.